The 28 T cell receptor beta chains given below trace back to one sample, sequenced in a study of Graves' ophthalmopathy and Graves' hyperthyroidism. Investigators amplified TCR beta CDR3 regions from RNA transcripts. Following a first-round RT-PCR that used HTBI primers, a second-round multiplex PCR was carried out. TCRdb re-derived calls from the multiplex PCR reads in MiXCR, one entry per CDR3 protein. The sample has 300,000 to 500,000 distinct CDR3 sequences, 15% seen once. The sample was peripheral blood. The receptor set was obtained from a woman aged 18-29 years with stable Graves' hyperthyroidism.

On this clonotype: The CDR3 does not close with the conserved phenylalanine or tryptophan, likely indicating a read error. The chain uses TRBV6-1 and TRBJ1-5; TRBD1 aligns across 8 bases. With V trimmed by 6 bases and J by 11 bases, 9 bases remained unmatched. This CDR3 contains 13 residues. Germline CDR1 is MNHNS and CDR2 is SASEGT. CDR3 residues: CASRGTGGSAQHL. CDR3 nucleotides: TGTGCCAGCAGGGGGACAGGCGGATCAGCCCAGCATTTA.

In its sample, this clonotype was seen many times. J is TRBJ1-1 and V is TRBV5-1, with unresolved D. Trimming left V 4 bases short and J 1 base short, with 11 bases between. The CDR3 loop spans 14 amino acids. Germline V gene lookup returns CDR1 SGHRS and CDR2 YFSETQ. CDR3 DNA sequence: TGCGCCAGCAGCCCCCAGGCAACGAACACTGAAGCTTTCTTT. Translated: CASSPQATNTEAFF.

This clonotype was detected ten times or more. V gene TRBV24-1 combines with J gene TRBJ2-7, with D possibly matching TRBD2 (6 bases). Trimming removed 10 bases from V and 5 bases from J, with 17 bases in between. The CDR3 runs to 13 residues. The germline V gene has CDR1 KGHDR and CDR2 SFDVKD. The CDR3 loop reads CATPPRRGNEQYF. The CDR3, as DNA: TGTGCCACACCCCCCCGGAGGGGCAACGAGCAGTACTTC.

This clonotype was counted ten times or more. CDR3 DNA sequence: TGTGCCAGTAGTAACCCTCCTGGTAGCGGCGAGTCCTACGAGCAGTACTTC. It codes for CASSNPPGSGESYEQYF. The genes are TRBV19 and TRBJ2-7, with a tentative D call TRBD2 (6 bases). CDR3 size: 17 residues. CDR1 is LNHDA, CDR2 SQIVND, per germline (reference sequence). V gave up 4 bases and J gave up 1 base, with 20 bases separating them.

This clonotype occurred many times. The CDR3 is CASSISAGYGYGYTF. The DNA for the CDR3 is TGTGCCAGTAGTATATCGGCAGGGTACGGCTATGGCTACACCTTC. The J gene is TRBJ1-2, the V gene TRBV19; perhaps TRBD1 as D (5 bases). Germline-derived CDR1 and CDR2 are LNHDA and SQIVND (reference sequence). V lost 2 bases and J 4 bases, leaving 14 bases between the germline ends. This CDR3 has 15 amino acids. The full variable domain, in which reference TRBV19 and TRBJ1-2 provide the parts outside the CDR3, is DGGITQSPKYLFRKEGQNVTLSCEQNLNHDAMYWYRQDPGQGLRLIYYSQIVNDFQKGDIAEGYSVSREKKESFPLTVTSAQKNPTAFYLCASSISAGYGYGYTFGSGTRLTVV.

The sample holds many counts of this clonotype. V and J are TRBV6-1 and TRBJ1-2, with 9 positions matching TRBD1. This CDR3 region has 15 residues. CDR1 is MNHNS, CDR2 SASEGT, per germline. V shed 4 bases and J 3 bases; nucleotides not matched to a gene: 6. Here the CDR3 reads CASSGDRVRDYGYTF. The CDR3 DNA is TGTGCCAGCAGTGGGGACAGGGTACGCGACTATGGCTACACCTTC.

This clonotype was picked up many times. The chain is built from TRBV19 and TRBJ2-5; TRBD1 agrees at 8 bases. Per germline, CDR1 LNHDA and CDR2 SQIVND (reference sequence). CDR3 length: 15 residues. V lost 6 bases, J lost 2 bases, and 8 bases stayed unmatched. CDR3 in DNA: TGTGCCAGTAGCGAGCAGGGGGCGCGACAAGAGACCCAGTACTTC. This sequence encodes CASSEQGARQETQYF.

This clonotype occurred many times. The gene calls are TRBV6-1 and TRBJ1-2, with D perhaps matching TRBD1 (5 bases). Trimming stripped 6 bases from V and 11 bases from J, with 19 bases between. In germline, CDR1 is MNHNS, CDR2 SASEGT. This CDR3 is built from 13 residues. The CDR3 sequence is CASRPGRGQGYTF. The CDR3 DNA follows: TGTGCCAGCAGGCCGGGACGAGGACAAGGTTACACCTTC.

This clonotype was recorded at least ten times. V usage is TRBV7-9 and J usage is TRBJ2-5, with a tentative D call TRBD1 (6 bases). In germline, CDR1 is SEHNR, CDR2 FQNEAQ (reference sequence). This CDR3 is 13 amino acids long. The V end lost 0 bases, the J end lost 10 bases, and 12 bases lay between the germline ends. CDR3 in amino acids: CASSLAGRGHQYF. The CDR3, as DNA: TGTGCCAGCAGCTTAGCTGGCAGGGGACACCAGTACTTC.

This clonotype has at least ten counts. The chain is built from TRBV5-1 and TRBJ2-7; tentative D call: TRBD2 (5 bases). There are 15 residues in the CDR3. The germline CDR1 and CDR2 sequences are SGHRS and YFSETQ. Trimming took 4 bases from V and 6 from J, leaving 20 bases between them. The CDR3: CASSPLTDSQVEQYF. Here the CDR3 DNA reads TGCGCCAGCAGCCCCTTGACGGACTCTCAGGTCGAGCAGTACTTC.

The rearrangement uses TRBV12-3 or TRBV12-4 and TRBJ1-6; 12 bases map to TRBD1. The J segment lost 7 bases and the V segment lost 6 bases, leaving 4 bases of the junction unmatched. The CDR3 consists of 15 residues. In DNA form, the CDR3 reads TGTGCCAGCAGCGGAGGGACAGGGGGCAATTCACCCCTCCACTTT. This sequence encodes CASSGGTGGNSPLHF.

This clonotype was found many times. The rearrangement links TRBV29-1 to TRBJ2-7, with TRBD2 as a possible D gene (5 bases). There are 17 residues in the CDR3. Trimming pared 4 bases from V and 0 bases from J, leaving 22 bases between. Germline V gives CDR1 SQVTM, CDR2 ANQGSEA. The CDR3, as DNA: TGCAGCGTTGTCCTAAGGAAGGTGGGAGATGCCTCCTACGAGCAGTACTTC. It codes for CSVVLRKVGDASYEQYF.

This clonotype appeared many times. This chain links TRBV11-2 with TRBJ2-7, with D possibly matching TRBD2 (5 bases). This CDR3 has 16 amino acids. In germline, CDR1 is SGHAT, CDR2 FQNNGV. V lost 2 bases to trimming and J lost 7 bases, with 21 bases between them. CDR3 sequence (DNA): TGTGCCAGCAGCTTAAGGCTCGAGGTTCAGGCGGGTGAGCAGTACTTC. Translation: CASSLRLEVQAGEQYF.

About this clonotype itself: The conserved closing phenylalanine or tryptophan is absent in this CDR3, likely reflecting a read error. V gene TRBV10-3 combines with J gene TRBJ2-7; TRBD2 might be the D (6 bases). CDR1 and CDR2 from the germline V gene are ENHRY and SYGVKD. This CDR3 is built from 13 residues. The V end was cut by 6 bases, the J end by 3 bases, with 12 bases between. This chain's CDR3 is CAIRPTSNYEQYY. The CDR3, as DNA: TGTGCCATCAGGCCGACTAGTAACTACGAGCAGTACTAC.

This clonotype has ten or more counts. CDR3: CSVVEDSYSNQPQHF. DNA for the CDR3: TGCAGCGTTGTCGAGGACAGCTATAGCAATCAGCCCCAGCATTTT. The rearrangement uses TRBV29-1 and TRBJ1-5; maybe TRBD1 (6 bases). CDR3 length: 15 amino acids. Germline CDR1 and CDR2: SQVTM and ANQGSEA. V lost 4 bases, J lost 0 bases, and 13 bases lay in between.

This clonotype appeared many times. The chain combines TRBV27 with TRBJ1-2; D is undetermined. Germline V gene data show CDR1 as MNHEY and CDR2 as SMNVEV (reference sequence). This CDR3 has 15 residues. V was shortened by 5 bases and J by 2 bases, with 15 bases between the two germline ends. The CDR3: CASSPLRTFNYGYTF. For the CDR3, the DNA is TGTGCCAGCAGTCCCCTTAGGACCTTCAACTATGGCTACACCTTC.

As to this clonotype: A much larger clone is a single base away; this may be a read error. The gene calls are TRBV7-2 and TRBJ2-7; 8 bases match TRBD1. Germline V gene data show CDR1 as SGHTA and CDR2 as FQGNSA. This CDR3 region has 15 residues. CDR3 region: CASSLRPGGSYDQYF. The CDR3, as DNA: TGTGCCAGCAGCTTAAGGCCAGGGGGCTCCTACGATCAGTACTTC.

This chain joins TRBV4-1 and TRBJ2-4, with D perhaps TRBD1 or TRBD2 (5 bases each). The germline V gene encodes CDR1 MGHRA and CDR2 YSYEKL. This CDR3 spans 11 amino acids. The V end lost 3 bases, the J end lost 15 bases, and 12 bases lay between the germline ends. This CDR3 reads CASSQGDSVYF. CDR3 DNA: TGCGCCAGCAGCCAGGGGGATAGTGTGTACTTC.

This clonotype showed up many times. The chain couples TRBV6-5 to TRBJ1-2, with a weak D call TRBD1 (6 bases). Trimming cost V 4 bases and J 7 bases, with 25 bases left between them. Germline lookup yields CDR1 MNHEY and CDR2 SVGAGI. This CDR3 contains 17 residues. The CDR3 spells CASSSSWANRGAGGYTF. As DNA, the CDR3 is TGTGCCAGCAGTTCATCCTGGGCGAATCGGGGGGCAGGTGGCTACACCTTC.

This clonotype has at least ten counts. The V and J genes are TRBV2 and TRBJ2-7, with D possibly matching TRBD1 (6 bases). This CDR3 has 15 residues. Germline CDR1 is SNHLY and CDR2 is FYNNEI. Trimming removed 5 bases at V and 4 bases at J, with 18 bases between. CDR3: CASSPDWGRRYEQYF. The CDR3 nucleotides are TGTGCCAGCAGTCCGGACTGGGGGCGCAGGTACGAGCAGTACTTC.

The table lists this clonotype with a few counts. V and J are TRBV20-1 and TRBJ2-7; D is uncertain. The CDR3 spans 12 residues. The germline V and J ends were trimmed by 4 bases and 4 bases, with 11 bases remaining between them. Germline-derived CDR1 and CDR2 are DFQATT and SNEGSKA (reference sequence). Written as DNA, the CDR3 is TGCAGTGCTAACTCGGACCAGTACGAGCAGTACTTC. Translation gives CSANSDQYEQYF.

This clonotype was counted at least ten times. V usage is TRBV6-2 or TRBV6-3 and J usage is TRBJ2-7, with a tentative D call TRBD1 (5 bases). CDR1 MNHEY and CDR2 SVGEGT come from the germline V gene. Trimming removed 3 bases from V and 5 bases from J, with 14 bases in between. This CDR3 is built from 14 residues. Here the CDR3 reads CASSYQRTINEQYF. The CDR3 bases are TGTGCCAGCAGTTATCAGAGGACAATCAACGAGCAGTACTTC.

This clonotype was detected ten times or more. The CDR3, as DNA: TGTGCCAGCAGTTATCACATCTACGAGCAGTACTTC. The encoded protein is CASSYHIYEQYF. This chain uses TRBV6-2 or TRBV6-3 with TRBJ2-7; D unclear. The ends were cut back, 3 bases at V and 3 bases at J, with 6 bases in the middle. CDR1 and CDR2 (germline): MNHEY, SVGEGT. The CDR3 spans 12 residues.

Ten or more counts support this clonotype. The gene calls are TRBV19 and TRBJ2-5; D remains unclear. The germline CDR1 and CDR2 sequences are LNHDA and SQIVND (reference sequence). The ends were cut back, 3 bases at V and 5 bases at J, with 10 bases in the middle. The CDR3 runs 13 residues. The CDR3 loop reads CASSIRYWETQYF. The CDR3 nucleotides read TGTGCCAGTAGTATTCGTTATTGGGAGACCCAGTACTTC.

This clonotype has ten or more counts. This sequence joins TRBV11-2 and TRBJ2-7, with D maybe TRBD1 (5 bases). CDR3 length equals 17 residues. Germline loops: CDR1 SGHAT, CDR2 FQNNGV. The V gene lost 4 bases and the J gene lost 0 bases, with 19 bases spanning the gap. The CDR3 sequence: CASSYGTGIAFSYEQYF. In nucleotides, the CDR3 is TGTGCCAGCAGCTACGGTACAGGCATCGCATTCTCCTACGAGCAGTACTTC.

A note on this clonotype: A junction boundary mismatches the germline segment, possibly from a read error. This chain links TRBV12-3 or TRBV12-4 with TRBJ2-5; TRBD2 matches 14 bases. This CDR3 spans 20 amino acids. The CDR3 loop is CASRKTGTSGGPGGQETQDF. The CDR3 region has the DNA TGTGCCAGCAGAAAAACCGGGACTAGCGGGGGACCTGGGGGGCAAGAGACCCAGGACTTC.

This clonotype occurred many times. Since a much larger clone is just one base distant, this may be a read error. The V call is TRBV12-3 or TRBV12-4, the J call TRBJ2-4, with D possibly being TRBD2 (6 bases). The CDR3 covers 16 residues. In DNA, the CDR3 is TGTGCCAGCAGTTTTAGGTCTATACTAGCCAAAAACATTAAGTACTTC. Amino acids: CASSFRSILAKNIKYF.

The table lists this clonotype with many counts. The rearrangement links TRBV12-3 or TRBV12-4 to TRBJ2-7, with D perhaps TRBD1 or TRBD2 (6 bases each). Trimming stripped 5 bases from V and 4 bases from J, with 21 bases between. The CDR3 loop spans 16 amino acids. In DNA form, the CDR3 reads TGTGCCAGCAGTCCCGGTGAACGGGGGCGGGGTTACGAGCAGTACTTC. As protein: CASSPGERGRGYEQYF.